The 15 T cell receptor beta chains presented below share a single source sample, sequenced in a study of blood T cell repertoires in COVID-19. The method was immunoSEQ multiplex PCR; TCRdb's version includes in-frame clones alone and lacks a portion of them. The sample contains approximately 270,000 clones, under 85% of which appear only once. Sequenced input: peripheral blood. The receptor set was obtained from a human donor with COVID-19, enrolled during active disease. The donor label of this sample is uncertain.

The chain is built from TRBV6-5 and TRBJ1-3; possibly TRBD1 for D (5 bases). Trimming pared 6 bases from V and 0 bases from J, leaving 12 bases between. This CDR3 is built from 15 residues. CDR1 and CDR2 (germline): MNHEY, SVGAGI. The CDR3 region is CASRPQGLSGNTIYF. The CDR3 bases are TGTGCCAGCAGACCTCAGGGCCTCTCTGGAAACACCATATATTTT.

This chain links TRBV19 with TRBJ2-3; TRBD2 matches 13 bases. CDR3 size: 17 residues. The V segment lost 5 bases and the J segment 6 bases; nucleotides outside the gene matches: 11. CDR1 and CDR2 from the germline V gene are LNHDA and SQIVND (reference sequence). This CDR3 is CASSPLTSGRRWDTQYF. For the CDR3, the DNA is TGTGCCAGTAGTCCTTTGACTAGCGGGAGGCGTTGGGATACGCAGTATTTT. Based on the CDR3 plus reference TRBV19 and TRBJ2-3, the full variable domain is DGGITQSPKYLFRKEGQNVTLSCEQNLNHDAMYWYRQDPGQGLRLIYYSQIVNDFQKGDIAEGYSVSREKKESFPLTVTSAQKNPTAFYLCASSPLTSGRRWDTQYFGPGTRLTVL.

V and J are TRBV7-2 and TRBJ2-7; 8 bases agree with TRBD2. Germline-derived CDR1 and CDR2 are SGHTA and FQGNSA. The length of the CDR3 is 15 residues. Trimming at V came to 3 bases and at J to 2 bases, leaving 6 bases not matched to a gene. CDR3 protein: CASSLGLGGAYEQYF. In DNA form, the CDR3 reads TGTGCCAGCAGCTTGGGACTAGGGGGGGCCTACGAGCAGTACTTC.

The chain carries TRBV28 and TRBJ1-5; D possibly corresponds to TRBD1 (6 bases). CDR3 size: 17 residues. Germline CDR1 is MDHEN and CDR2 is SYDVKM. Trimming pared 1 base from V and 7 bases from J, leaving 20 bases between. The CDR3, as DNA: TGTGCCAGCAGTTTATACGGTACAGGGCCCGGGCGACAGCCCCAGCATTTT. This sequence encodes CASSLYGTGPGRQPQHF.

J is TRBJ2-3 and V is TRBV30; D possibly corresponds to TRBD2 (6 bases). Trimming cost V 0 bases and J 2 bases, with 9 bases left between them. The CDR3 runs 14 residues. CDR1 and CDR2 (germline): GTSNPN, SVGIG (reference sequence). CDR3 in DNA: TGTGCCTGGAGTGTCGGAGGGTACACAGATACGCAGTATTTT. Its protein product is CAWSVGGYTDTQYF.

The chain is built from TRBV7-9 and TRBJ2-7; TRBD2 matches 8 bases. V gave up 4 bases and J gave up 6 bases; unmatched junction bases: 14. This CDR3 region has 16 residues. Germline CDR1 reads SEHNR; CDR2 reads FQNEAQ (reference sequence). The CDR3 DNA reads as TGTGCCAGCAGCTCTAGCCGGGGAGCGGGAGAGATCGAGCAGTACTTC. This encodes CASSSSRGAGEIEQYF.

This sequence joins TRBV19 and TRBJ1-2; 9 nucleotides align to TRBD1. The CDR3 is 13 residues long. CDR1 is LNHDA and CDR2 is SQIVND in the germline V gene (reference sequence). V was pared by 5 bases and J by 5 bases, with 3 bases of the junction left unmatched. The CDR3: CASSPQGAYGYTF. The DNA of the CDR3 is TGTGCCAGTAGTCCACAGGGGGCTTATGGCTACACCTTC.

The genes are TRBV3-1 (or the pseudogene TRBV3-2) and TRBJ2-5, with D perhaps matching TRBD2 (5 bases). The germline V gene encodes CDR1 LGHDT and CDR2 YNNKEL (reference sequence). The CDR3 is made up of 15 amino acids. The V gene lost 2 bases and the J gene lost 4 bases, with 14 bases spanning the gap. The CDR3 sequence is CASSQQGLALETQYF. In DNA, the CDR3 is TGTGCCAGCAGCCAACAAGGGCTAGCCTTAGAGACCCAGTACTTC.

The chain uses TRBV19 and TRBJ1-5; no clear D. Germline-derived CDR1 and CDR2 are LNHDA and SQIVND (reference sequence). Trimming left V 3 bases short and J 4 bases short, with 13 bases between. CDR3 length: 15 residues. The CDR3 is CASSIGGSVNQPQHF. CDR3 nucleotides: TGTGCCAGTAGTATCGGCGGTTCTGTTAATCAGCCCCAGCATTTT.

The chain is built from TRBV19 and TRBJ2-3; 11 bases line up with TRBD2. Trimming at V came to 7 bases and at J to 4 bases, leaving 10 bases not matched to a gene. The CDR3 contains 16 residues. The germline V gene encodes CDR1 LNHDA and CDR2 SQIVND (reference sequence). The CDR3 protein is CASTGTSGSWADTQYF. The CDR3 nucleotides read TGTGCCAGTACCGGGACTAGCGGTTCGTGGGCAGATACGCAGTATTTT.

This chain uses TRBV27 with TRBJ2-2, with a possible D match to TRBD1 (6 bases). With 1 base removed from V and 1 base from J, the gap between germline ends came to 10 bases. Germline assignment: CDR1 MNHEY and CDR2 SMNVEV (reference sequence). The CDR3 has 16 amino acids. CDR3 DNA: TGTGCCAGCAGTTTATTGGGGACACAGAACACCGGGGAGCTGTTTTTT. This translates into CASSLLGTQNTGELFF.

This clone was seen only a few times. CDR3 sequence reads: CASSIMKRPNTEAFF. The CDR3 DNA reads TGTGCCAGTAGTATAATGAAGCGGCCGAACACTGAAGCTTTCTTT. The chain joins TRBV19 to TRBJ1-1; D gene ambiguous. V lost 2 bases, J lost 1 base, and 11 bases lay in between. Germline V CDR1 and CDR2: LNHDA, SQIVND (reference sequence). CDR3 length: 15 amino acids.

This sequence joins TRBV28 and TRBJ2-7; D is perhaps TRBD2 (6 bases). With 3 bases removed from V and 2 bases from J, the gap between germline ends came to 11 bases. CDR1 is MDHEN and CDR2 is SYDVKM in the germline V gene. CDR3 length equals 14 residues. CDR3 nucleotides: TGTGCCAGCAGTTTTACGGGAGAACCCTACGAGCAGTACTTC. Translation gives CASSFTGEPYEQYF.

The chain is built from TRBV10-3 and TRBJ1-5; D is uncertain. The V end lost 3 bases, the J end lost 10 bases, and 10 bases lay between the germline ends. In germline, CDR1 is ENHRY, CDR2 SYGVKD. This CDR3 contains 12 residues. CDR3: CAISEAERPQHF. CDR3 in DNA: TGTGCCATCAGTGAAGCGGAACGTCCCCAGCATTTT.

The chain recombines TRBV2 with TRBJ1-5; the D is unclear. Trimming left V 7 bases short and J 0 bases short, with 7 bases between. Germline V lookup: CDR1 SNHLY, CDR2 FYNNEI. The CDR3 contains 13 residues. Here the CDR3 reads CASMLISNQPQHF. The CDR3 DNA is TGTGCCAGCATGTTAATTAGCAATCAGCCCCAGCATTTT.